This is a list of T cell receptor beta chains from one sample in a study of T cells in Graves' hyperthyroidism and ophthalmopathy. MiXCR, applied by TCRdb to the multiplex PCR reads, yields one record per CDR3 protein. The table records roughly 500,000 distinct CDR3 sequences, about 45% of them present only once. Source material: peripheral blood or thyroid tissue (not recorded which). The receptor source for this set is an adult woman with Graves' disease, either hyperthyroidism or ophthalmopathy (not recorded which). Both conserved end residues are part of each CDR3. Each record gives: V gene, D gene, J gene, clone size, CDR3 protein, CDR3 DNA. The D gene is left open where the match is weak. Rows give clone size only sometimes, using once, few, many, or a class for an expanded clone.

v_gene: TRBV30
d_gene: NA
j_gene: TRBJ2-5
abundance: NA
CDR3aa: CAWTINTLQETQYF
CDR3nt: TGTGCCTGGACAATTAATACCCTACAAGAGACCCAGTACTTC

v_gene: TRBV7-6
d_gene: NA
j_gene: TRBJ1-4
abundance: many
CDR3aa: CASSLRGINEKLFF
CDR3nt: TGTGCCAGCAGCTTAAGGGGGATTAATGAAAAACTGTTTTTT

v_gene: TRBV20-1
d_gene: NA
j_gene: TRBJ2-3
abundance: NA
CDR3aa: CSARVTDTQYF
CDR3nt: TGCAGTGCTAGAGTGACAGATACGCAGTATTTT

v_gene: TRBV7-6
d_gene: NA
j_gene: TRBJ1-1
abundance: few
CDR3aa: CASSPTAGTEAFF
CDR3nt: TGTGCCAGCAGCCCGACAGCAGGGACTGAAGCTTTCTTT

v_gene: TRBV7-9
d_gene: TRBD1
j_gene: TRBJ2-5
abundance: once
CDR3aa: CASNQGQGREIQYF
CDR3nt: TGTGCCAGCAACCAGGGACAGGGCAGGGAGATCCAGTACTTC

v_gene: TRBV7-2
d_gene: NA
j_gene: TRBJ1-6
abundance: once
CDR3aa: CASSLMAGSYNSPLHF
CDR3nt: TGTGCCAGCAGCTTGATGGCAGGCTCCTATAATTCACCCCTCCACTTT

v_gene: TRBV12-3/TRBV12-4
d_gene: NA
j_gene: TRBJ2-2
abundance: many
CDR3aa: CASSPLETLITGELFF
CDR3nt: TGTGCCAGCAGTCCTTTGGAGACCCTGATCACCGGGGAGCTGTTTTTT

v_gene: TRBV12-3/TRBV12-4
d_gene: NA
j_gene: TRBJ2-2
abundance: NA
CDR3aa: CASSFLPTGELFF
CDR3nt: TGTGCCAGCAGTTTCCTGCCCACCGGGGAGCTGTTTTTT

v_gene: TRBV7-2
d_gene: TRBD1
j_gene: TRBJ2-7
abundance: few
CDR3aa: CASSLGGTRDRVHYEQYF
CDR3nt: TGTGCCAGCAGCTTAGGGGGGACTCGGGACAGGGTTCACTACGAGCAGTACTTC

v_gene: TRBV10-3
d_gene: NA
j_gene: TRBJ1-5
abundance: NA
CDR3aa: CAISEGRGGSQPQHF
CDR3nt: TGTGCCATCAGTGAAGGCAGGGGAGGTAGTCAGCCCCAGCATTTT

v_gene: TRBV7-2
d_gene: NA
j_gene: TRBJ1-1
abundance: many
CDR3aa: CASSYAPGHLNTEAFF
CDR3nt: TGTGCCAGCAGCTACGCACCGGGACACCTGAACACTGAAGCTTTCTTT

v_gene: TRBV29-1
d_gene: NA
j_gene: TRBJ2-7
abundance: NA
CDR3aa: CSGLCSYEQYF
CDR3nt: TGCAGCGGACTGTGCTCCTACGAGCAGTACTTC

v_gene: TRBV12-3/TRBV12-4
d_gene: TRBD2
j_gene: TRBJ2-5
abundance: NA
CDR3aa: CATLTSGGYETQYF
CDR3nt: TGTGCCACCCTGACTAGCGGGGGTTATGAGACCCAGTACTTC

v_gene: TRBV10-3
d_gene: TRBD2
j_gene: TRBJ2-7
abundance: many
CDR3aa: CAIGGLANSYEQYF
CDR3nt: TGTGCCATCGGCGGACTAGCGAACTCCTACGAGCAGTACTTC

v_gene: TRBV7-2
d_gene: NA
j_gene: TRBJ1-2
abundance: few
CDR3aa: CAWSLAALSGYTF
CDR3nt: TGTGCCTGGAGTCTCGCGGCGTTAAGTGGCTACACCTTC

v_gene: TRBV29-1
d_gene: NA
j_gene: TRBJ2-5
abundance: many
CDR3aa: CSVEDLFSKRVGQTQYF
CDR3nt: TGCAGCGTTGAAGATCTTTTCAGCAAGAGGGTAGGCCAGACCCAGTACTTC

v_gene: TRBV19
d_gene: NA
j_gene: TRBJ1-1
abundance: NA
CDR3aa: CAHLNTEAFF
CDR3nt: TGTGCTCATTTGAACACTGAAGCTTTCTTT

v_gene: TRBV15
d_gene: NA
j_gene: TRBJ1-5
abundance: NA
CDR3aa: CATSRGAGRQETQHF
CDR3nt: TGTGCCACCAGCAGAGGGGCAGGACGCCAAGAGACCCAGCATTTT

v_gene: TRBV27
d_gene: NA
j_gene: TRBJ1-4
abundance: NA
CDR3aa: CASSPRIVWETRNEKLFF
CDR3nt: TGTGCCAGCAGTCCCCGTATCGTCTGGGAGACCAGAAATGAAAAACTGTTTTTT

v_gene: TRBV5-1
d_gene: NA
j_gene: TRBJ1-6
abundance: few
CDR3aa: CASSRRDKRTSPLHF
CDR3nt: TGCGCCAGCAGCCGCCGGGACAAAAGGACTTCACCCCTCCACTTT

v_gene: TRBV20-1
d_gene: TRBD1
j_gene: TRBJ1-6
abundance: NA
CDR3aa: CSARRTGGDSPLHF
CDR3nt: TGCAGTGCTAGACGCACAGGGGGTGATTCACCCCTCCACTTT

v_gene: TRBV6-1
d_gene: TRBD1
j_gene: TRBJ1-6
abundance: many
CDR3aa: CASSAGQPNSPLHF
CDR3nt: TGTGCCAGCAGTGCGGGACAGCCTAATTCACCCCTCCACTTT

v_gene: TRBV20-1
d_gene: TRBD1
j_gene: TRBJ1-2
abundance: once
CDR3aa: CSAPTGGNGYTF
CDR3nt: TGCAGTGCTCCTACAGGGGGCAATGGCTACACCTTC

v_gene: TRBV24-1
d_gene: NA
j_gene: TRBJ2-2
abundance: NA
CDR3aa: CATSALDGRANTGELFF
CDR3nt: TGTGCCACCAGTGCCCTGGACGGACGAGCGAACACCGGGGAGCTGTTTTTT

v_gene: TRBV5-1
d_gene: TRBD2
j_gene: TRBJ2-7
abundance: NA
CDR3aa: CASSPGRGAGSYEQYF
CDR3nt: TGCGCCAGCAGCCCCGGGAGGGGGGCAGGATCCTACGAGCAGTACTTC